Detailed here is one TCR beta chain. Noted time point: cycle 4 day 1 (C4D1), after 6 weeks of nivolumab. Relapses following autologous stem cell transplantation were seen in all patients, with brentuximab vedotin exposure varying. The data were taken from a study of PD-1 blockade in classical Hodgkin lymphoma. This CDR3 has 13 residues. V was pared by 4 bases and J by 6 bases, with 10 bases between. Germline lookup yields CDR1 SGHNT and CDR2 YENEEA. Clones were read by immunoSEQ multiplex PCR, and TCRdb kept only the in-frame ones, dropping some. The sample lists about 39,000 clones; around 78% were seen once.

The source was peripheral blood mononuclear cells (PBMCs), collected before the fourth cycle of nivolumab. V usage is TRBV11-3 and J usage is TRBJ2-1; D unresolved. This clonotype was sampled from a human donor with classical Hodgkin lymphoma. The DNA for the CDR3 is TGTGCCAGCAGCTCCGCCTTCGGCAATGAGCAGTTCTTC. Translation: CASSSAFGNEQFF.